Following are 19 T cell receptor beta chains from one sample sequenced in a study of blood T cell repertoires in COVID-19. Produced via immunoSEQ multiplex PCR; TCRdb's table is partial and in-frame only. The table lists 150,000 to 200,000 clones, 82% of them singletons. The sequencing input was peripheral blood. These TCRs come from a woman aged 55-69 years with COVID-19, enrolled during active disease.

The chain employs TRBV28 and TRBJ1-2; D is perhaps TRBD1 (6 bases). The CDR3 runs 14 residues. V gave up 5 bases and J gave up 2 bases, with 12 bases separating them. From germline, CDR1 is MDHEN and CDR2 SYDVKM. The CDR3 region is CASSRTAHNYGYTF. The CDR3, as DNA: TGTGCCAGCAGTCGGACAGCTCACAACTATGGCTACACCTTC.

V and J are TRBV5-1 and TRBJ1-3; a possible D gene is TRBD1 (6 bases). The CDR3 is 14 residues long. Germline V gene data show CDR1 as SGHRS and CDR2 as YFSETQ. The V gene lost 3 bases and the J gene lost 4 bases, with 11 bases spanning the gap. The CDR3 region is CASSWDIGGNTIYF. CDR3 nucleotides: TGCGCCAGCAGCTGGGACATCGGGGGAAACACCATATATTTT.

This clone was seen just once. The CDR3, as DNA: TGTGCCAGTAGTATAAGTACAGGGGTGAACACTGAAGCTTTCTTT. Translation gives CASSISTGVNTEAFF. V is TRBV19 and J is TRBJ1-1, with 7 bases matching TRBD1. V was pared by 2 bases and J by 0 bases, with 3 bases of the junction left unmatched. Germline V gene data show CDR1 as LNHDA and CDR2 as SQIVND (reference sequence). The length of the CDR3 is 15 residues.

This chain joins TRBV4-1 and TRBJ1-3, with 7 positions matching TRBD1. V shed 4 bases and J 0 bases; nucleotides not matched to a gene: 3. Germline V gene data show CDR1 as MGHRA and CDR2 as YSYEKL. The CDR3 totals 15 residues. In nucleotides, the CDR3 is TGCGCCAGCAGCCTCGGGACAGACTCTGGAAACACCATATATTTT. Encoded protein: CASSLGTDSGNTIYF.

The chain combines TRBV18 with TRBJ1-2; 8 bases map to TRBD1. CDR3 size: 16 residues. Germline values: CDR1 KGHSH, CDR2 LQKENI. With V trimmed by 2 bases and J by 1 base, 6 bases remained unmatched. The CDR3 is CASSPIGTGRNYGYTF. For the CDR3, the DNA is TGTGCCAGCTCACCAATCGGGACAGGCCGTAACTATGGCTACACCTTC.

The V gene is TRBV18, the J gene TRBJ1-1, with D maybe TRBD1 (6 bases). The CDR3 loop spans 17 amino acids. Trimming shortened V by 6 bases and J by 0 bases, and 20 bases separated the two germline ends. Germline-derived CDR1 and CDR2 are KGHSH and LQKENI. The CDR3 sequence: CASSPLGGPLVNTEAFF. CDR3 coding DNA: TGTGCCAGCTCCCCATTGGGGGGGCCCCTCGTGAACACTGAAGCTTTCTTT.

The chain links TRBV6-2 or TRBV6-3 to TRBJ2-5, with 7 bases identical to TRBD2. V shed 5 bases and J 2 bases; nucleotides not matched to a gene: 5. The CDR3 length is 14 residues. Germline-derived CDR1 and CDR2 are MNHEY and SVGEGT. The CDR3 DNA reads TGTGCCAGCAGTCGACTAGCAGCACAAGAGACCCAGTACTTC. Translation gives CASSRLAAQETQYF.

V is TRBV9 and J is TRBJ2-5, with D uncertain. V gave up 4 bases and J gave up 0 bases, with 19 bases separating them. The CDR3 has 17 residues. Germline loops: CDR1 SGDLS, CDR2 YYNGEE. The CDR3 loop is CASSSRPSGAHQETQYF. CDR3 bases: TGTGCCAGCAGCTCCAGGCCCTCAGGTGCGCACCAAGAGACCCAGTACTTC.

V usage is TRBV2 and J usage is TRBJ1-2, with 10 bases that match TRBD1. CDR1 SNHLY and CDR2 FYNNEI come from the germline V gene. This CDR3 is 15 amino acids long. The V segment lost 8 bases and the J segment 5 bases; nucleotides outside the gene matches: 11. This CDR3 reads CASRPGQGVGYGYTF. Written as DNA, the CDR3 is TGTGCCAGCCGTCCCGGACAGGGGGTTGGGTATGGCTACACCTTC. Filled out from reference TRBV2 and TRBJ1-2, the complete variable domain reads EPEVTQTPSHQVTQMGQEVILRCVPISNHLYFYWYRQILGQKVEFLVSFYNNEISEKSEIFDDQFSVERPDGSNFTLKIRSTKLEDSAMYFCASRPGQGVGYGYTFGSGTRLTVV.

The chain has TRBV6-2 or TRBV6-3 and TRBJ2-2, with D possibly TRBD1 on 6 matching bases. V was pared by 7 bases and J by 5 bases, with 20 bases between. The germline gives CDR1 MNHEY, CDR2 SVGEGT. CDR3 length: 16 residues. CDR3 in amino acids: CASTPPQGLRTGELFF. DNA for the CDR3: TGTGCCAGCACCCCCCCCCAGGGGCTGAGGACCGGGGAGCTGTTTTTT.

The chain employs TRBV15 and TRBJ1-2, with D uncertain. CDR1 and CDR2 (germline): LNHNV, YYDKDF (reference sequence). The CDR3 is made up of 15 amino acids. Trimming took 0 bases from V and 1 from J, leaving 9 bases between them. The CDR3 loop is CATSREVAGNYGYTF. The CDR3 DNA is TGTGCCACCAGCAGAGAAGTAGCCGGTAACTATGGCTACACCTTC. Looking up the rest from reference TRBV15 and TRBJ1-2 gives the full variable domain: DAMVIQNPRYQVTQFGKPVTLSCSQTLNHNVMYWYQQKSSQAPKLLFHYYDKDFNNEADTPDNFQSRRPNTSFCFLDIRSPGLGDTAMYLCATSREVAGNYGYTFGSGTRLTVV.

V gene TRBV7-7 combines with J gene TRBJ2-7; the match to TRBD2 covers 9 bases. Germline loops: CDR1 SSHAT, CDR2 FNYEAQ (reference sequence). The CDR3 is 14 residues long. DNA of the CDR3: TGTGCTAGCAGCTCGCGGGGGGGACATCGCGAGCAGTACGTC. It translates to CASSSRGGHREQYV.

The chain recombines TRBV27 with TRBJ2-1, with TRBD2 identical over 13 bases. Germline CDR1 reads MNHEY; CDR2 reads SMNVEV (reference sequence). V lost 5 bases and J lost 10; bases outside the gene matches: 8. The CDR3 runs to 15 residues. This CDR3 reads CASSRPGLAGNEQFF. The CDR3 bases are TGTGCCAGCAGTAGACCGGGACTAGCGGGGAACGAGCAGTTCTTC.

This chain links TRBV13 with TRBJ2-7, with 8 bases matching TRBD1. The V gene's germline CDR1 is PRHDT and CDR2 FYEKMQ (reference sequence). V shed 2 bases and J 6 bases; nucleotides not matched to a gene: 0. This CDR3 is 12 amino acids long. In DNA, the CDR3 is TGTGCCAGCAGCTTAACAGGGGGCGAGCAGTACGTC. Its protein is CASSLTGGEQYV.

The J gene is TRBJ2-7, the V gene TRBV30; 10 nucleotides match TRBD1. The CDR3 contains 13 residues. CDR1 and CDR2 from the germline V gene are GTSNPN and SVGIG (reference sequence). J was trimmed by 7 bases and V by 2 bases; bases with no gene match: 5. The CDR3 bases are TGTGCCTGGAGTTTGGACAGGGGGAGGGAGCAGTACTTC. Its protein is CAWSLDRGREQYF.

CDR3 nucleotides: TGTGCCAGCAGCGTAAGTTCCAGGGTACCCACCGGGGAGCTGTTTTTT. The encoded protein is CASSVSSRVPTGELFF. The chain carries TRBV9 and TRBJ2-2; perhaps TRBD1 as D (5 bases). Trimming took 1 base from V and 4 from J, leaving 14 bases between them. The V gene's germline CDR1 is SGDLS and CDR2 YYNGEE. CDR3 size: 16 residues.

The J gene is TRBJ2-2, the V gene TRBV12-5; TRBD1 matches 10 bases. The length of the CDR3 is 15 residues. The trim removed 5 bases at V and 6 bases at J, leaving 6 bases unmatched. Germline lookup yields CDR1 LGHNT and CDR2 FRNRAP. In DNA, the CDR3 is TGTGCTAGTGGTCGAGGACAGGGGGGCGCCGGGGAGCTGTTTTTT. It is translated as CASGRGQGGAGELFF.

V and J are TRBV19 and TRBJ1-1; no clear D. The germline V gene encodes CDR1 LNHDA and CDR2 SQIVND (reference sequence). CDR3 size: 12 residues. V lost 3 bases, J lost 7 bases, and 9 bases lay in between. CDR3 nucleotides: TGTGCCAGTAGTATGGGAGTCCTTGAAGCTTTCTTT. Translated: CASSMGVLEAFF.

This clone was found once. The V and J genes are TRBV6-2 or TRBV6-3 and TRBJ2-5; D unclear. The V gene's germline CDR1 is MNHEY and CDR2 SVGEGT. This CDR3 has 13 amino acids. The germline V and J ends were trimmed by 4 bases and 0 bases, with 6 bases remaining between them. The chain's CDR3 is CASSLQYQETQYF. CDR3 nucleotide sequence: TGTGCCAGCAGTTTACAGTACCAAGAGACCCAGTACTTC.